This T cell receptor (beta chain) was captured in a study of shared clonotypes between healthy human individuals. Study results and limitations: Genetic and exposure-history diversity was limited by the small donor number.

As concerns this clone: What it binds is not known. The sample holds other DNA sequences that translate to the same CDR3.

CD45RO-negative cells were positively selected for CCR7, leaving out terminally differentiated effector memory CD45RA+ cells. The donors were adults (healthy and HIV-negative) with no recent acute infections or vaccinations. Deep-level running was used for the assay. Profiled with immunoSEQ multiplex PCR; TCRdb holds only in-frame clones, not every one. The sample lists some 600,000 clones, around 96% seen once, with about 0.12% in the top ten. Sample: naive CD8+ T cells sorted from blood. The receptor was derived from a woman in her thirties in good health.

The CDR3 DNA is TGTGCCAGCAGTTTTGGAGGGGGCACCTACGAGCAGTACTTC. Amino acid sequence: CASSFGGGTYEQYF. V usage is TRBV27 and J usage is TRBJ2-7, with D perhaps matching TRBD1 (7 bases). Trimming took 3 bases from V and 2 from J, leaving 11 bases between them. The CDR3 extends over 14 amino acids. In germline, CDR1 is MNHEY, CDR2 SMNVEV (reference sequence).